Presented here are 3 T cell receptor beta chains from one specimen sequenced in a study of blood T cell repertoires in COVID-19. Generated by immunoSEQ multiplex PCR, the TCRdb table keeps only in-frame clones and is missing some. In the table there are about 210,000 clones, 90% to 95% of which are singletons. The material sequenced was peripheral blood. Every receptor here comes from a man younger than 45 with acute or convalescent COVID-19.

V gene TRBV6-5 combines with J gene TRBJ2-5; TRBD1 matches 8 bases. CDR3 size: 14 residues. Germline V CDR1 and CDR2: MNHEY, SVGAGI. J lost 4 bases, V lost 11 bases, and 12 bases had no gene match. Here the CDR3 reads CALSLRGPRETQYF. The CDR3 DNA sequence: TGTGCCCTCAGCCTCAGGGGGCCCAGAGAGACCCAGTACTTC.

The rearrangement uses TRBV29-1 and TRBJ2-7; no clear D gene. The germline V and J ends were trimmed by 4 bases and 8 bases, with 12 bases remaining between them. Per the germline V gene, CDR1 is SQVTM and CDR2 is ANQGSEA. This CDR3 spans 11 amino acids. This chain's CDR3 is CSVGASSQQYF. Written as DNA, the CDR3 is TGCAGCGTTGGGGCCAGCAGCCAGCAGTACTTC.

The rearrangement links TRBV5-1 to TRBJ1-5; weak D call: TRBD1 (5 bases). The CDR3 spans 16 residues. Germline V lookup: CDR1 SGHRS, CDR2 YFSETQ. V lost 4 bases, J lost 0 bases, and 14 bases lay in between. DNA of the CDR3: TGCGCCAGCAGCCCCGGGACGGACTATAGCAATCAGCCCCAGCATTTT. Protein sequence: CASSPGTDYSNQPQHF.